This T cell receptor beta chain came from a study of Ad26.COV2.S vaccination and SARS-CoV-2 variants. Libraries were prepared by immunoSEQ multiplex PCR; TCRdb keeps only in-frame clonotypes and omits some of them. The table has a few hundred thousand clones, roughly 87% seen once. As to treatment: some 20 received Ad26.COV2.S at low or high dose, single or two shots; several received placebo; per-sample allocation not given. Collection of samples fell on day 63 after the first vaccine or placebo injection. V dropped 2 bases and J dropped 0 bases, with 11 bases sitting between them. Germline V gene lookup returns CDR1 MNHNS and CDR2 SASEGT. The CDR3 extends over 17 amino acids.

This TCR was sampled from a person between 18 and 65 years old who received the Ad26.COV2.S COVID-19 vaccine or a placebo. This sample comprised peripheral blood, obtained in a trial of Ad26.COV2.S vaccine versus placebo. The V gene is TRBV6-1, the J gene TRBJ1-6; perhaps TRBD1 as D (5 bases). The CDR3 sequence is CASSEQGIGSYNSPLHF. The CDR3 DNA sequence: TGTGCCAGCAGTGAACAGGGAATAGGCTCCTATAATTCACCCCTCCACTTT.